These T cell receptor beta chains were read from a single sample in a study of blood T cell repertoires in COVID-19. The data were produced by immunoSEQ multiplex PCR, yet TCRdb's version contains in-frame clones alone and is incomplete. This sample has 55,000 to 65,000 clones, with around 90% found just once. Sequencing was carried out using peripheral blood. The receptors derive from a human donor with acute or convalescent COVID-19. The donor label of this sample is uncertain. CDR3s leave out the opening cysteine and the closing phenylalanine or tryptophan.

j_gene,v_gene,CDR3aa
TRBJ2-7,TRBV28,ASSSQGDSYEQY
TRBJ1-3,TRBV7-9,ASSLDGSSGNTIY
TRBJ1-2,TRBV7-9,ASSLAAGGYGYT
TRBJ2-3,TRBV5-4,ASSSLRGLLVSGTQY
TRBJ1-2,TRBV3-1/TRBV3-2,ASSPVQGSYGYT
TRBJ2-3,TRBV7-8,ASSLAQPGLAETDTQY
TRBJ2-3,TRBV19,ASSIRRGSTDTQY
TRBJ2-7,TRBV7-9,ASSHGASGNDEQY
TRBJ1-4,TRBV7-9,ASTPDRGAEKLF
TRBJ1-1,TRBV6-1,ASSEAGPYDTEAF
TRBJ1-2,TRBV5-1,ASSLGDIGNYGYT
TRBJ2-6,TRBV28,ASSFWATGGNWGANVLT
TRBJ2-1,TRBV6-2/TRBV6-3,ASSYGRGTVSSSYNEQF
TRBJ2-7,TRBV5-1,ASSMGPAGSYEQY
TRBJ1-2,TRBV27,ASRRGGGAYGYT
TRBJ1-1,TRBV7-8,ASSLAGETEAF
TRBJ1-1,TRBV11-2,ASSTRQGSYAF
TRBJ1-1,TRBV10-3,AISESGTVNTEAF
TRBJ1-2,TRBV19,ASSVQGIRDYGYT
TRBJ2-3,TRBV18,ASSPGVGGPSDTQY
TRBJ1-1,TRBV21-1,ASSKTSLRVDRSNTEAF
TRBJ2-5,TRBV3-1/TRBV3-2,ASSPPSGSRTQY
TRBJ2-3,TRBV24-1,ATSPDRGQGDTQY
TRBJ2-7,TRBV7-9,ASSLLGGSYEQY
TRBJ2-1,TRBV3-1/TRBV3-2,ASSQGGRVNNEQF
TRBJ2-3,TRBV10-2,ASSGLAGGQVDTQY
TRBJ1-5,TRBV30,AWSVGLSVLGGDSNQPQH
TRBJ2-5,TRBV3-1/TRBV3-2,ASSRDTGARETQY
TRBJ2-3,TRBV18,ASSGTSGSTDTQY
TRBJ1-6,TRBV5-4,ASSTGQGSSYNSPLH
TRBJ2-5,TRBV5-1,ASSSSGGKETQY
TRBJ1-4,TRBV12-3/TRBV12-4,ASRLLGEKLF
TRBJ1-2,TRBV25-1,ASSESTGAYYGYT
TRBJ2-1,TRBV18,ASSPSLAEYNEQF
TRBJ2-4,TRBV28,ASSAEAKNIQY
TRBJ1-1,TRBV11-2,ASSLMGGTEAF
TRBJ1-4,TRBV4-2,ASSPRRGTTNEKLF
TRBJ2-7,TRBV7-3,ASSLERAYEQY
TRBJ1-1,TRBV15,ATSRDLRDEAF
TRBJ2-3,TRBV5-1,ASGSSTDTQY
TRBJ1-4,TRBV6-5,ASSKEGKLF
TRBJ1-1,TRBV28,ASQGRYGNTEAF